This TCR beta chain was sequenced during a study of OX40 agonist ivuxolimab in advanced cancers. Study-level information: At 0.01 to 10 mg/kg, ivuxolimab was administered intravenously to patients every 2 weeks.

The protocol was immunoSEQ multiplex PCR, while the TCRdb copy is restricted to in-frame clones and leaves out a portion. The sample has 100,000 or so clones, roughly 94% seen once. V was clipped by 5 bases and J by 5 bases; unmatched bases: 5. This CDR3 comprises 13 residues. Germline CDR1 MGHDK, CDR2 SYGVNS. The chain uses TRBV25-1 and TRBJ1-2, with 7 nucleotides matching TRBD1. This receptor was taken from an adult with an advanced solid tumor such as melanoma, head and neck, liver or kidney cancer. Sequencing used CD4+ or CD8+ T cells sorted from blood, obtained in a trial of the OX40 agonist ivuxolimab. CDR3 sequence reads: CASSRSGQYGYTF. The DNA for the CDR3 is TGTGCCAGCAGTCGGTCGGGACAGTATGGCTACACCTTC.